The 20 T cell receptor beta chains presented below share a single source sample, sequenced in a study of regulatory T cells in long-lasting Graves disease (dated by TCRdb to about 2021). The time point label on this specimen signifies: persistent/refractory GD, antithyroid drugs over 5 years with positive TRAb. RNA was extracted from PBMCs in TRIzol for both TCR sequencing and RNA sequencing. Library preparation used multiplex PCR. The reads were generated on an Illumina HiSeq 4000. To build TCR beta libraries, CDR3 regions were amplified by Arm-PCR using iRepertoire HTBI primers. Through fastp at Q25 and MiXCR, TCRdb rebuilt clones from the public reads, retaining in-frame beta chains. All rows with the same CDR3 protein become a single entry with the most common DNA and genes. The sample table lists 300,000 to 350,000 distinct CDR3 sequences, roughly a fifth of them with a count of one. Roughly 27% of the sample is taken by the ten largest.

The material sequenced was peripheral blood mononuclear cells (PBMCs), taken when the disease was refractory, from a patient treated with antithyroid drugs. These receptors were taken from a female donor with Graves disease.

V gene TRBV19 combines with J gene TRBJ2-2; 10 bases map to TRBD2. Losses at the gene ends were 6 bases for V and 4 bases for J; bases not matched to a gene: 5. Germline CDR1 and CDR2: LNHDA and SQIVND (reference sequence). The CDR3 length is 15 residues. CDR3 region: CASRTSGIGTGELFF. DNA for the CDR3: TGTGCCAGTAGAACTAGCGGGATAGGCACCGGGGAGCTGTTTTTT.

At least ten counts were recorded for this clonotype. V and J are TRBV28 and TRBJ1-5, with D uncertain. The CDR3 has 18 residues. The germline CDR1 and CDR2 sequences are MDHEN and SYDVKM. V was clipped by 7 bases and J by 1 base, with 23 bases between them. The chain's CDR3 is CASTTYGREFKSNQPQHF. CDR3 nucleotides: TGTGCCAGCACCACGTATGGACGGGAATTCAAAAGCAATCAGCCCCAGCATTTT. The full variable domain, its missing parts supplied by reference TRBV28 and TRBJ1-5, is DVKVTQSSRYLVKRTGEKVFLECVQDMDHENMFWYRQDPGLGLRLIYFSYDVKMKEKGDIPEGYSVSREKKERFSLILESASTNQTSMYLCASTTYGREFKSNQPQHFGDGTRLSIL.

This clonotype was found many times. The J gene is TRBJ1-2, the V gene TRBV7-6; D remains unclear. Germline V gene lookup returns CDR1 SGHVS and CDR2 FNYEAQ. The CDR3 runs to 15 residues. V was trimmed by 0 bases and J by 8 bases, leaving 16 bases between them. For the CDR3, the DNA is TGTGCCAGCAGCTTAGCGGCACCCCTTTCGGGAGGCTACACCTTC. Its protein product is CASSLAAPLSGGYTF.

J is TRBJ2-3 and V is TRBV30; TRBD1 aligns across 8 bases. The CDR3 loop spans 15 amino acids. With 2 bases clipped from V and 4 bases from J, the junction kept 8 bases outside the gene matches. Germline CDR1 reads GTSNPN; CDR2 reads SVGIG (reference sequence). CDR3 nucleotide sequence: TGTGCCTGGAGTCTACGGGACAGGTCAGCAGATACGCAGTATTTT. Amino acid sequence: CAWSLRDRSADTQYF.

This clonotype was counted at least ten times. The V and J genes are TRBV30 and TRBJ1-2; a weak D match, TRBD1 (5 bases). V lost 8 bases and J lost 5, with 21 bases in between. The CDR3 consists of 14 residues. Germline V gene data show CDR1 as GTSNPN and CDR2 as SVGIG (reference sequence). The CDR3, as DNA: TGTGCCGGGAACCGCCCTGGGACGGATTATGGCTACACCTTC. Its protein product is CAGNRPGTDYGYTF.

Many counts were recorded for this clonotype. The chain is built from TRBV6-1 and TRBJ2-5; TRBD1 or TRBD2 may be the D gene (5 bases each). The CDR3 is 15 amino acids. Germline V gives CDR1 MNHNS, CDR2 SASEGT. Trimming took 6 bases from V and 5 from J, leaving 19 bases between them. The CDR3 nucleotides are TGTGCCAGCAGAAACCCTGGGACGGAGGTGGAGACCCAGTACTTC. As protein: CASRNPGTEVETQYF.

This clonotype was detected many times. The J gene is TRBJ1-6, the V gene TRBV12-3 or TRBV12-4, with D tentatively TRBD1 (5 bases). Trimming removed 5 bases from V and 6 bases from J, with 11 bases in between. This CDR3 is built from 14 residues. CDR3 in DNA: TGTGCCAGCAGTCCCGGGACCCTTAATTCACCCCTCCACTTT. Its protein product is CASSPGTLNSPLHF.

The sample holds many counts of this clonotype. V gene TRBV12-3 or TRBV12-4 combines with J gene TRBJ2-2; D is possibly TRBD2 (6 bases). There are 16 residues in the CDR3. The V end lost 5 bases, the J end lost 4 bases, and 17 bases lay between the germline ends. For the CDR3, the DNA is TGTGCCAGCAGTCGCCCCGCTTCGACTAGCACCGGGGAGCTGTTTTTT. Translating gives CASSRPASTSTGELFF.

This clonotype showed up many times. CDR3 nucleotide sequence: TGTGCCAGCATAGTCCCCAGGGGGCGGAACACTGAAGCTTTCTTT. Translation gives CASIVPRGRNTEAFF. The V and J genes are TRBV28 and TRBJ1-1, with TRBD1 matching 8 bases. CDR3 length: 15 residues. Germline-derived CDR1 and CDR2 are MDHEN and SYDVKM. V shed 7 bases and J 1 base; nucleotides not matched to a gene: 8.

This clonotype was counted only a few times. CDR3 region: CASAGGANGYTF. The CDR3 nucleotides are TGTGCCAGCGCGGGGGGGGCAAATGGCTACACCTTC. V gene TRBV12-3 or TRBV12-4 combines with J gene TRBJ1-2; possible D gene TRBD1, 6 bases. The CDR3 length is 12 residues. Trimming shortened V by 8 bases and J by 6 bases, and 13 bases separated the two germline ends.

J is TRBJ2-5 and V is TRBV6-4; 9 bases map to TRBD2. The CDR3 contains 16 residues. Unmatched junction bases numbered 13, after V lost 6 bases and J lost 5 bases. CDR1 is MRHNA, CDR2 SNTAGT, per germline. CDR3 nucleotide sequence: TGTGCCAGCAGCTCCCGCGGGGGGGCGGGGCGGGAGACCCAGTACTTC. This gives the protein CASSSRGGAGRETQYF.

In nucleotides, the CDR3 is TGTGCCAGCAGTTCTACGACAGGGATCCCTTATGGCTACACCTTC. Translating gives CASSSTTGIPYGYTF. The chain combines TRBV6-2 or TRBV6-3 with TRBJ1-2, with 7 bases fitting TRBD1. Germline V gene lookup returns CDR1 MNHEY and CDR2 SVGEGT. The CDR3 is 15 residues long. With 4 bases clipped from V and 5 bases from J, the junction kept 10 bases outside the gene matches.

The chain is built from TRBV30 and TRBJ2-5, with 10 bases fitting TRBD2. The CDR3 is made up of 15 amino acids. V shed 2 bases and J 2 bases; nucleotides not matched to a gene: 5. Germline assignment: CDR1 GTSNPN and CDR2 SVGIG (reference sequence). The CDR3 protein is CAWSKAGGIQETQYF. The CDR3 nucleotides read TGTGCCTGGAGTAAAGCGGGGGGGATTCAAGAGACCCAGTACTTC.

This clonotype was counted a few times. A much bigger clone sits one base away, suggesting this may be a read error. The V gene is TRBV6-5, the J gene TRBJ1-2; TRBD1 is a possible D gene (5 bases). V lost 0 bases to trimming and J lost 10 bases, with 15 bases between them. The germline gives CDR1 MNHEY, CDR2 SVGAGI. This CDR3 is 14 amino acids long. CDR3 amino acids: CASSYSAGSRDYTF. The CDR3 DNA follows: TGTGCCAGCAGTTACTCTGCAGGGTCGAGAGACTACACCTTC.

This clonotype has just a few counts. The chain carries TRBV4-1 and TRBJ1-5, with 7 bases lining up with TRBD1. CDR1 and CDR2 from the germline V gene are MGHRA and YSYEKL. V lost 1 base, J lost 5 bases, and 11 bases stayed unmatched. This CDR3 region has 17 residues. The CDR3 nucleotides read TGCGCCAGCAGCCAAGGTGCCAGGGGGTCCCTTTATCAGCCCCAGCATTTT. This sequence encodes CASSQGARGSLYQPQHF.

This clonotype was detected many times. The rearrangement joins TRBV7-9 to TRBJ1-6; 9 positions match TRBD1. This CDR3 has 15 residues. After removal of 5 bases from V and 7 bases from J, the junction contained 6 bases not matched to a gene. Germline V gene sequence: CDR1 SEHNR, CDR2 FQNEAQ (reference sequence). CDR3 nucleotides: TGTGCCAGCAGCATTACCGGGACAGGGAATTCACCCCTCCACTTT. Translated, it gives CASSITGTGNSPLHF. Full variable domain (rest looked up from reference TRBV7-9 and TRBJ1-6): DTGVSQNPRHKITKRGQNVTFRCDPISEHNRLYWYRQTLGQGPEFLTYFQNEAQLEKSRLLSDRFSAERPKGSFSTLEIQRTEQGDSAMYLCASSITGTGNSPLHFGNGTRLTVT.

This clonotype was seen a handful of times. This chain connects TRBV20-1 to TRBJ2-7, with TRBD2 identical over 8 bases. J was trimmed by 6 bases and V by 4 bases; bases with no gene match: 5. The germline V gene encodes CDR1 DFQATT and CDR2 SNEGSKA (reference sequence). This CDR3 contains 12 residues. The CDR3 sequence: CSAIPGLGEQYF. In DNA, the CDR3 is TGCAGTGCTATTCCGGGACTAGGCGAGCAGTACTTC.

This clonotype was counted between two and nine times. The chain couples TRBV19 to TRBJ1-1; the match to TRBD1 covers 7 bases. CDR1 is LNHDA, CDR2 SQIVND, per germline (reference sequence). The CDR3 has 15 amino acids. V lost 5 bases to trimming and J lost 1 base; unmatched junction nucleotides: 7. This chain's CDR3 is CASSAHRGGNTEAFF. DNA of the CDR3: TGTGCCAGTAGTGCCCACAGGGGTGGGAACACTGAAGCTTTCTTT.

This clonotype occurred once. The gene calls are TRBV19 and TRBJ2-1, with a possible D match to TRBD2 (5 bases). V shed 3 bases and J shed 3 bases, with 9 bases lying between them. The CDR3 has 14 residues. Germline V gene lookup returns CDR1 LNHDA and CDR2 SQIVND (reference sequence). The CDR3 region has the DNA TGTGCCAGTAGTATCTCGGGGAACTACAATGAGCAGTTCTTC. Translation gives CASSISGNYNEQFF.

This clonotype has a count of ten or more. The chain employs TRBV5-1 and TRBJ1-1; tentative D call: TRBD1 (5 bases). Trimming removed 0 bases at V and 4 bases at J, with 13 bases between. The CDR3 totals 15 residues. Germline CDR1 is SGHRS and CDR2 is YFSETQ. The CDR3 sequence is CASSLGRGVATEAFF. In nucleotides, the CDR3 is TGCGCCAGCAGCTTGGGTAGAGGGGTGGCCACTGAAGCTTTCTTT.